Following are 4 T cell receptor beta chains from one sample sequenced in a study of blood T cell repertoires in COVID-19. Data came from immunoSEQ multiplex PCR; TCRdb stores just in-frame clones and leaves some out. The sample has about 140,000 clones; about four fifths are singletons. Sequencing was done on a sample of PBMCs or T cells enriched from blood (not recorded which). These receptors all come from a woman aged 50 to 65 with acute COVID-19.

This clone was observed a few times. The J gene is TRBJ2-5, the V gene TRBV5-1; 13 nucleotides line up with TRBD2. Germline trimming cut 4 bases from V and 3 bases from J; bases unmatched to any gene: 3. This CDR3 contains 15 residues. Germline CDR1 and CDR2: SGHRS and YFSETQ. The CDR3 region is CASSGGLAGKETQYF. The CDR3 DNA reads as TGCGCCAGCAGCGGGGGACTAGCGGGAAAAGAGACCCAGTACTTC.

This chain links TRBV27 with TRBJ2-1; 9 nucleotides agree with TRBD1. CDR3 length: 17 amino acids. Per germline, CDR1 MNHEY and CDR2 SMNVEV (reference sequence). V was clipped by 0 bases and J by 4 bases; unmatched bases: 7. The CDR3 DNA follows: TGTGCCAGCAGTTTATCGGACAGGGGACCCCGGTACAATGAGCAGTTCTTC. Its protein product is CASSLSDRGPRYNEQFF.

The rearrangement joins TRBV28 to TRBJ2-2, with TRBD1 matching over 10 bases. Germline V CDR1 and CDR2: MDHEN, SYDVKM. CDR3 size: 14 residues. J lost 2 bases, V lost 8 bases, and 2 bases had no gene match. In DNA, the CDR3 is TGTGCCAGCGGGACAGGGGTTAACACCGGGGAGCTGTTTTTT. As protein: CASGTGVNTGELFF.

This clone was detected only once. The chain couples TRBV4-2 to TRBJ2-3; D might be TRBD1 (5 bases). Trimming removed 1 base at V and 1 base at J, with 12 bases between. The CDR3 is 16 amino acids. Germline assignment: CDR1 LGHNA and CDR2 YNFKEQ. CDR3 nucleotides: TGTGCCAGCAGCCAAGGTTCGGCCAGGGGCACAGATACGCAGTATTTT. Encoded protein: CASSQGSARGTDTQYF.